There are many counts of the clone carrying this T cell receptor beta chain. The target antigen is unknown. The data derive from a study of CD8 T cells in ankylosing spondylitis. Generation of TCR beta libraries employed quantitative 5'-RACE incorporating molecular barcodes. TCRdb reanalysed the 5' RACE reads using MiXCR and keeps one entry per CDR3 protein. The table shows roughly 250,000 distinct CDR3 sequences, with 8% to 9.5% occurring only once. With 6 bases clipped from V and 7 bases from J, the junction kept 15 bases outside the gene matches. The CDR3 length is 15 residues. Notes on the study in general: A motif in TCR beta, a set of eight highly homologous variants, appeared characteristic of ankylosing spondylitis blood. The study looked at matched synovial fluid samples from ankylosing spondylitis patients. Disease-linked clones were reported to be significantly enriched there.

The chain couples TRBV12-3 or TRBV12-4 to TRBJ2-7, with 7 bases that match TRBD2. The material sequenced was blood, either unsorted or a sorted T cell fraction (not recorded which). This clonotype originated in a male donor with ankylosing spondylitis or in good health (not recorded which). The CDR3 loop reads CASSLGRGRESEQYF. In DNA form, the CDR3 reads TGTGCCAGCAGCCTAGGAAGAGGGAGGGAGAGTGAGCAGTACTTC.